The clone carrying this TCR beta chain was counted between two and nine times. Per the germline V gene, CDR1 is LGHDT and CDR2 is YNNKEL (reference sequence). V shed 2 bases and J shed 0 bases, with 8 bases lying between them. This CDR3 is 15 amino acids long. With a J-beta primer mix and a sample-barcoded 5' primer, a second PCR ran about 7 to 11 cycles. Via MiXCR, TCRdb re-called the 5' RACE reads, giving one row per CDR3 protein. Of 1.5 million to 2 million distinct CDR3 sequences in the sample, about two fifths were seen once. This specimen belongs to a study of blood T cells in healthy people across ages.

The chain links TRBV3-1 to TRBJ2-1; D call uncertain. Sequenced material: blood. This receptor was obtained from a human donor in good health. DNA for the CDR3: TGTGCCAGCAGCCAACAGGCCACCTCCTACAATGAGCAGTTCTTC. Translating gives CASSQQATSYNEQFF.